This TCR beta chain was identified in a study of cytomegalovirus exposure and HLA in healthy donors. Germline V gene sequence: CDR1 LNHDA, CDR2 SQIVND (reference sequence). V was pared by 8 bases and J by 5 bases, with 34 bases between. This CDR3 has 20 residues. Both 60 Vbeta primers and 13 Jbeta primers went into the PCR. Libraries were prepared by immunoSEQ multiplex PCR; TCRdb keeps only in-frame clonotypes and omits some of them. This table has 120,000 to 150,000 clones, around 81% appearing once. Study-wide results and caveats: With later analysis, a missense DCLRE1C variant became linked to TCR beta V- and J-gene trimming. Clonal expansion, a later analysis showed, was greater in HLA-associated TCR beta chains than in equally common others. The authors enumerated 150 to 200 TCR beta chains as linked to cytomegalovirus.

Note on this clone: The antigen is undetermined.

Source material: PBMCs. The clonotype comes from a male donor in good health and CMV-seronegative. The chain has TRBV19 and TRBJ1-5, with a weak D call TRBD1 (6 bases). CDR3 amino acids: CASGGTQGPISALSYQPQHF. CDR3 in DNA: TGTGCCAGTGGGGGCACCCAGGGGCCCATCTCAGCACTCTCCTATCAGCCCCAGCATTTT. The whole variable domain, filled in from reference TRBV19 and TRBJ1-5, reads DGGITQSPKYLFRKEGQNVTLSCEQNLNHDAMYWYRQDPGQGLRLIYYSQIVNDFQKGDIAEGYSVSREKKESFPLTVTSAQKNPTAFYLCASGGTQGPISALSYQPQHFGDGTRLSIL.